A selection of T cell receptor beta chains follows, all from one sample in a study of T cell repertoires in MIS-A myocarditis. Here immunoSEQ multiplex PCR was the method, and the copy in TCRdb shows in-frame clones only, minus some. The repertoire consists of about 15,000 clones, with 70% to 75% occurring once and the leading ten covering approximately 61%. The sequenced sample consisted of left ventricle heart tissue obtained at autopsy. The receptors stem from a man in his late teens or twenties with fulminant myocarditis from multisystem inflammatory syndrome in adults (MIS-A) after COVID-19. The CDR3 runs from the conserved cysteine through the conserved F or W. The D gene is left open where the match is weak. Rows may omit the clone size; those that give it use once, few, many or a size class.

TGTGCCAGTAGTATACACAGAGGCAGAGAATACGAGCAGTACTTC,CASSIHRGREYEQYF,TRBV19,15,.,TRBJ2-7,.
TGTGCCAGCAGCTTGCCGGGGGTAGGTAGCTATGGCTACACCTTC,CASSLPGVGSYGYTF,TRBV5-6,15,once,TRBJ1-2,.
TGCAGTGCCGAAGGGGGGAGAGGCTACACCTTC,CSAEGGRGYTF,TRBV20-1,11,.,TRBJ1-2,.
TGTGCCTGGACGGGCACCCCGAACTATGGCTACACCTTC,CAWTGTPNYGYTF,TRBV30,13,.,TRBJ1-2,.
TGTGCCAGCAGCGTAGGCACAGGGCGGGGCACAGATACGCAGTATTTT,CASSVGTGRGTDTQYF,TRBV9,16,.,TRBJ2-3,.
TGTGCCTGGACAGGGGTAGGGGCTAACTATGGCTACACCTTC,CAWTGVGANYGYTF,TRBV30,14,few,TRBJ1-2,.
TGTGCCAGCAGGCACCGCCAACGGGGCTACACCTTC,CASRHRQRGYTF,TRBV2,12,.,TRBJ1-2,.
TGTGCCAGCAGCTCAGTGTCGGGTTCACCCCTCCACTTT,CASSSVSGSPLHF,TRBV11-3,13,.,TRBJ1-6,.
TGTGCCAGCAGCCCCACCGGGGAGCTGTTTTTT,CASSPTGELFF,TRBV7-2,11,once,TRBJ2-2,.
TGTGCCAGCAGCCAAGGGACCACACAGTATTTT,CASSQGTTQYF,TRBV14,11,.,TRBJ2-3,.
TGTGCCAGCAGTTACTCGCGGACCAGTGGAGACTCCTACGAGCAGTACTTC,CASSYSRTSGDSYEQYF,TRBV6-2/TRBV6-3,17,few,TRBJ2-7,.
TGTGCTAGTGCCCTCCTGGGTTTCAGGGAGACCCAGTACTTC,CASALLGFRETQYF,TRBV12-5,14,.,TRBJ2-5,.
TGTGCCAGCAGTTTATCTCTAGGGCATGAGCAGTTCTTC,CASSLSLGHEQFF,TRBV27,13,few,TRBJ2-1,.
TGTGCCACCAGCAGAGATAATGCTCTAGGGGAGACCCAGTACTTC,CATSRDNALGETQYF,TRBV15,15,.,TRBJ2-5,.
TGCGCCAGCAGTTCGGACAGGGGGCACTACAATGAGCAGTTCTTC,CASSSDRGHYNEQFF,TRBV10-2,15,.,TRBJ2-1,TRBD1
TGCGCCAGCAGCTCTACTGTTAGCGGGGGGGCAAGAGGTGAGCAGTTCTTC,CASSSTVSGGARGEQFF,TRBV5-1,17,few,TRBJ2-1,TRBD2
TGTGCCAGCAGCTTAGACGGGAGGGCCTACGAGCAGTACTTC,CASSLDGRAYEQYF,TRBV7-2,14,once,TRBJ2-7,TRBD2
TGTGCCAGCATTCTCTCGTGGACAGGGGGCAATGGCTACACCTTC,CASILSWTGGNGYTF,TRBV6-5,15,.,TRBJ1-2,TRBD1
TGTGCCAGCAGCTTCAGGACAGGGTTTGAACTTTATGGCTACACCTTC,CASSFRTGFELYGYTF,TRBV5-5,16,.,TRBJ1-2,TRBD1
TGTGCCAGCAGCGGTCGACAGGGGGCCTACGAGCAGTACTTC,CASSGRQGAYEQYF,TRBV9,14,few,TRBJ2-7,TRBD1
TGTGCCAGCAGCTCCCCATGGGGGGATACGCAGTATTTT,CASSSPWGDTQYF,TRBV9,13,.,TRBJ2-3,.
TGCGCCAGCAGCCAACTGCAGGGGGGAGTTGGAGGCTACACCTTC,CASSQLQGGVGGYTF,TRBV4-1,15,.,TRBJ1-2,TRBD1
TGTGCCAGCAGCCAAGATTGGCAGGGTACGCAGTATTTT,CASSQDWQGTQYF,TRBV14,13,.,TRBJ2-3,.
TGTGCCATCAAAAGGACAGAGGAGAACACTGAAGCTTTCTTT,CAIKRTEENTEAFF,TRBV10-3,14,.,TRBJ1-1,.
TGTGCCAGCAAAGCGGGAGGTATGAATGAGCAGTTCTTC,CASKAGGMNEQFF,TRBV27,13,.,TRBJ2-1,TRBD2
TGTGCCAGTAGTCCCAAGGGGTGGCTAGCCAAAAACATTCAGTACTTC,CASSPKGWLAKNIQYF,TRBV19,16,.,TRBJ2-4,.
TGTGCCAGCAGCCTGGCATCGACAGGGGAGGTGGCAGATACGCAGTATTTT,CASSLASTGEVADTQYF,TRBV7-8,17,.,TRBJ2-3,TRBD1
TGTGCCAGCAGCTTCGGGGACGGTGCCTACGAGCAGTACTTC,CASSFGDGAYEQYF,TRBV11-2,14,.,TRBJ2-7,.
TGTGCCAGTAGTATACCCGGGGAGACCCAGTACTTC,CASSIPGETQYF,TRBV19,12,few,TRBJ2-5,.
TGTGCCAGCAGTCCCGACAGGTACACCGGGGAGCTGTTTTTT,CASSPDRYTGELFF,TRBV27,14,.,TRBJ2-2,.
TGCGCCAGCAGCCATACAGGGAACACTGAAGCTTTCTTT,CASSHTGNTEAFF,TRBV4-3,13,.,TRBJ1-1,.
TGTGCCAGCAGTGAAAGGGGCAACTCCTACGAGCAGTACTTC,CASSERGNSYEQYF,TRBV6-1,14,.,TRBJ2-7,.
TGTGCCACGAGGGGGGGACCGAACACCGGGGAGCTGTTTTTT,CATRGGPNTGELFF,TRBV27,14,.,TRBJ2-2,.
TGTGCCAGCAGCCCGAGACAGGGGAGGACAGATACGCAGTATTTT,CASSPRQGRTDTQYF,TRBV9,15,few,TRBJ2-3,TRBD1
TGTGCCACCAGCAAACAGGGATATGAAGCTTTCTTT,CATSKQGYEAFF,TRBV15,12,.,TRBJ1-1,.
TGTGCCAGCTCCCTCGGACAGGGCGCCAACTATGGCTACACCTTC,CASSLGQGANYGYTF,TRBV18,15,few,TRBJ1-2,TRBD1
TGCGCCAGCAGTGACAGGGGTGAAGGACCCCTCCACTTT,CASSDRGEGPLHF,TRBV10-1,13,.,TRBJ1-6,.
TGTGCCAGCAGCTTTCTAAGTCGGCCAGAGACTGGAAACACCATATATTTT,CASSFLSRPETGNTIYF,TRBV7-9,17,medium-sized,TRBJ1-3,.
TGTGCCAGCAGTTCTAGCGGGAGGAGTCAGCAGTACTTC,CASSSSGRSQQYF,TRBV27,13,.,TRBJ2-7,TRBD2
TGTGCCAGCAGTGAAGTCGGGGGGGGCCGCACAGATACGCAGTATTTT,CASSEVGGGRTDTQYF,TRBV6-1,16,.,TRBJ2-3,TRBD2
TGTGCCACCAGTGACCCTAAGGGCGGGAACACTGAAGCTTTCTTT,CATSDPKGGNTEAFF,TRBV24-1,15,.,TRBJ1-1,.
TGTGCCTGGGGACGACCTTCTGGGGCCAACGTCCTGACTTTC,CAWGRPSGANVLTF,TRBV30,14,few,TRBJ2-6,.
TGTGCCAGCAGCTTGGTACTGGGGGCCCCCTACGAGCAGTACTTC,CASSLVLGAPYEQYF,TRBV5-5,15,.,TRBJ2-7,.
TGTGCCAGCAAAGAACAGAACCTTAGCAATCAGCCCCAGCATTTT,CASKEQNLSNQPQHF,TRBV28,15,.,TRBJ1-5,.
TGTGCCAGCAGTTACTCGAAGTCCAGGAATAATTCACCCCTCCACTTT,CASSYSKSRNNSPLHF,TRBV6-5,16,once,TRBJ1-6,.
TGTGCCAGCAGTTTATACACGGCCCCAACTAATGAAAAACTGTTTTTT,CASSLYTAPTNEKLFF,TRBV27,16,.,TRBJ1-4,.
TGTGCCAGCAGCCAAGGTGGGGGGCAAGAGACCCAGTACTTC,CASSQGGGQETQYF,TRBV7-3,14,.,TRBJ2-5,.
TGTGCCAGCAGCTTAGGACTTTACACCGGGGAGCTGTTTTTT,CASSLGLYTGELFF,TRBV13,14,.,TRBJ2-2,.
TGTGCCAGCAGTGAGTGGTCCGGGTCAAGTTCACCCCTCCACTTT,CASSEWSGSSSPLHF,TRBV6-1,15,.,TRBJ1-6,.
TGCGCCAGCAGCTTCGACAGGATCAGTGTGCAGTACTTC,CASSFDRISVQYF,TRBV5-1,13,.,TRBJ2-7,.
TGTGCCAGCAACACAGGGAGGAAGCGCCCGCACACCTTC,CASNTGRKRPHTF,TRBV5-5,13,.,TRBJ1-2,.
TGTGCCAGCAGCTTGGAAGAGACCAGGCGGACAGGGAAACAAGAGACCCAGTACTTC,CASSLEETRRTGKQETQYF,TRBV5-5,19,few,TRBJ2-5,TRBD1
TGTGCCAGTAGTATCTGGGAGGGGACCGGGGAGCTGTTTTTT,CASSIWEGTGELFF,TRBV19,14,medium-sized,TRBJ2-2,TRBD2
TGTGCCAGCAGCTTGGGGGGAAGGAACACCGGGGAGCTGTTTTTT,CASSLGGRNTGELFF,TRBV5-5,15,.,TRBJ2-2,.
TGTGCCAGCAGTTACGACGGGACAACCTACGAGCAGTACTTC,CASSYDGTTYEQYF,TRBV6-5,14,.,TRBJ2-7,.
TGTGCCAGCAGCTCGGGGTCAGCTGGAAACACCATATATTTT,CASSSGSAGNTIYF,TRBV6-5,14,.,TRBJ1-3,.
TGTGCCAGCAGCCACAGCGCTAGCGGGGGGGCCCCGGGGACGCAGTATTTT,CASSHSASGGAPGTQYF,TRBV4-2,17,.,TRBJ2-3,TRBD2
TGTGCCAGCAGCACCGAGTGGGGAGAGACCCAGTACTTC,CASSTEWGETQYF,TRBV11-3,13,few,TRBJ2-5,.
TGTGCCATCAGTGACCCCGGACAGGGCAACTACGAGCAGTACTTC,CAISDPGQGNYEQYF,TRBV10-3,15,.,TRBJ2-7,TRBD1